Presented here are 28 T cell receptor beta chains from one specimen sequenced in a study of blood T cell repertoires in COVID-19. TCRdb's copy holds only in-frame clones and misses some; the assay was immunoSEQ multiplex PCR. The sample records around 300,000 clones, 80% to 90% being singletons. Sequences were obtained from PBMCs or T cells enriched from blood (not recorded which). Receptors originate from a man aged 25-45 years who had recovered from COVID-19.

V usage is TRBV10-2 and J usage is TRBJ1-1; a possible D gene is TRBD1 (6 bases). The germline gives CDR1 WSHSY, CDR2 SAAADI. The germline V and J ends were trimmed by 7 bases and 3 bases, with 9 bases remaining between them. The CDR3 is 12 amino acids. The CDR3 nucleotides read TGCGCCAGCAAAACAGGGTACACTGAAGCTTTCTTT. Protein sequence: CASKTGYTEAFF.

This chain uses TRBV5-1 with TRBJ1-4; D remains ambiguous. V lost 0 bases to trimming and J lost 7 bases, with 10 bases between them. Per the germline V gene, CDR1 is SGHRS and CDR2 is YFSETQ. CDR3 length: 14 residues. The CDR3 spells CASSLDPRVEKLFF. The CDR3 nucleotides read TGCGCCAGCAGCTTGGACCCTAGAGTTGAAAAACTGTTTTTT.

The chain employs TRBV6-2 or TRBV6-3 and TRBJ2-4, with D possibly being TRBD1 (5 bases). V lost 3 bases, J lost 5 bases, and 11 bases lay in between. Germline V CDR1 and CDR2: MNHEY, SVGEGT. The CDR3 loop spans 14 amino acids. The CDR3 sequence is CASSYLGRENIQYF. CDR3 DNA sequence: TGTGCCAGCAGTTATCTAGGCAGGGAAAACATTCAGTACTTC.

This chain uses TRBV28 with TRBJ2-7; the match to TRBD1 covers 7 bases. This CDR3 comprises 15 residues. V was clipped by 5 bases and J by 0 bases; unmatched bases: 7. Germline V CDR1 and CDR2: MDHEN, SYDVKM. The CDR3 DNA reads as TGTGCCAGCAGTACCTGGGACAGAAACTCCTACGAGCAGTACTTC. The encoded protein is CASSTWDRNSYEQYF.

The J gene is TRBJ2-3, the V gene TRBV4-1; maybe TRBD2 (5 bases). Germline CDR1 MGHRA, CDR2 YSYEKL. Trimming took off 1 base at V and 0 bases at J, with 8 bases between the two ends. This CDR3 spans 15 amino acids. CDR3 DNA: TGCGCCAGCAGCCAAGCCGGGGATAGCACAGATACGCAGTATTTT. This gives the protein CASSQAGDSTDTQYF.

The chain links TRBV28 to TRBJ2-3; 13 bases agree with TRBD2. Germline V lookup: CDR1 MDHEN, CDR2 SYDVKM. This CDR3 is built from 19 residues. V lost 5 bases, J lost 0 bases, and 11 bases stayed unmatched. In DNA form, the CDR3 reads TGTGCCAGCAGTACCCAACCGGGACTAGCGGGATTTAGCACAGATACGCAGTATTTT. It codes for CASSTQPGLAGFSTDTQYF.

The chain uses TRBV28 and TRBJ1-2, with TRBD1 matching over 11 bases. Germline CDR1 is MDHEN and CDR2 is SYDVKM. This CDR3 has 14 residues. The V segment lost 6 bases and the J segment 8 bases; nucleotides outside the gene matches: 8. The CDR3 protein is CASSEGQGARGYTF. As DNA, the CDR3 is TGTGCCAGCAGCGAAGGACAGGGGGCGCGCGGCTACACCTTC.

J is TRBJ2-5 and V is TRBV28; D may be TRBD2 (6 bases). Germline V gene data show CDR1 as MDHEN and CDR2 as SYDVKM. CDR3 length equals 14 residues. V dropped 7 bases and J dropped 2 bases, with 14 bases sitting between them. CDR3 sequence (DNA): TGTGCCAGCACCGATCGGGGGAGACAAGAGACCCAGTACTTC. Its translation: CASTDRGRQETQYF.

This chain links TRBV18 with TRBJ2-3; 9 bases align to TRBD2. V was clipped by 3 bases and J by 2 bases; unmatched bases: 6. Germline V gene sequence: CDR1 KGHSH, CDR2 LQKENI. The CDR3 contains 16 residues. As DNA, the CDR3 is TGTGCCAGCTCACCCGGAAGCGGGGGGATCACAGATACGCAGTATTTT. This encodes CASSPGSGGITDTQYF.

J is TRBJ2-3 and V is TRBV9; TRBD2 matches 8 bases. CDR3 length equals 16 residues. Germline values: CDR1 SGDLS, CDR2 YYNGEE. The trim removed 0 bases at V and 4 bases at J, leaving 7 bases unmatched. The CDR3 spells CASSVEGTRVSDTQYF. CDR3 DNA sequence: TGTGCCAGCAGCGTAGAGGGGACTAGGGTTTCAGATACGCAGTATTTT.

The V gene is TRBV6-5, the J gene TRBJ2-7; TRBD1 matches at 7 bases. V lost 10 bases, J lost 0 bases, and 6 bases stayed unmatched. The germline V gene encodes CDR1 MNHEY and CDR2 SVGAGI. The CDR3 is 13 amino acids. The CDR3 sequence: CATADRSSYEQYF. The CDR3 DNA is TGTGCCACCGCGGACAGGAGCTCCTACGAGCAGTACTTC.

This clone was seen once. The CDR3: CASSGGASGGAPYF. In DNA form, the CDR3 reads TGTGCCAGCAGTGGAGGGGCTAGCGGGGGCGCCCCGTACTTC. The genes are TRBV9 and TRBJ2-5; 10 bases match TRBD2. Unmatched junction bases numbered 14, after V lost 5 bases and J lost 13 bases. CDR1 is SGDLS, CDR2 YYNGEE, per germline. The CDR3 loop spans 14 amino acids. Full variable domain (remainder filled in from reference TRBV9 and TRBJ2-5): DSGVTQTPKHLITATGQRVTLRCSPRSGDLSVYWYQQSLDQGLQFLIQYYNGEERAKGNILERFSAQQFPDLHSELNLSSLELGDSALYFCASSGGASGGAPYFGPGTRLLVL.

This sequence joins TRBV10-2 and TRBJ1-2; 7 bases align to TRBD1. CDR3 length equals 14 residues. Per the germline V gene, CDR1 is WSHSY and CDR2 is SAAADI. The J segment lost 7 bases and the V segment lost 7 bases, leaving 12 bases of the junction unmatched. This CDR3 is CASKGQNRVSGYTF. In DNA, the CDR3 is TGCGCCAGCAAGGGACAGAATCGAGTTTCTGGCTACACCTTC.

This chain connects TRBV13 to TRBJ2-1, with 9 bases lining up with TRBD2. There are 16 residues in the CDR3. V lost 4 bases, J lost 4 bases, and 8 bases stayed unmatched. Germline lookup yields CDR1 PRHDT and CDR2 FYEKMQ (reference sequence). CDR3: CASSSRLAERYNEQFF. The CDR3 DNA sequence: TGTGCCAGCAGCTCCCGACTAGCGGAAAGATACAATGAGCAGTTCTTC. Supplemented by reference TRBV13 and TRBJ2-1, the full variable domain reads AAGVIQSPRHLIKEKRETATLKCYPIPRHDTVYWYQQGPGQDPQFLISFYEKMQSDKGSIPDRFSAQQFSDYHSELNMSSLELGDSALYFCASSSRLAERYNEQFFGPGTRLTVL.

The chain employs TRBV28 and TRBJ2-5; D call uncertain. Trimming stripped 1 base from V and 1 base from J, with 7 bases between. This CDR3 comprises 14 residues. CDR1 and CDR2 (germline): MDHEN, SYDVKM. CDR3 in amino acids: CASSLSGVQETQYF. The CDR3 nucleotides read TGTGCCAGCAGTTTATCAGGCGTCCAAGAGACCCAGTACTTC.

This chain uses TRBV29-1 with TRBJ1-1, with D possibly TRBD1 on 6 matching bases. The CDR3 loop spans 13 amino acids. From germline, CDR1 is SQVTM and CDR2 ANQGSEA. Trimming shortened V by 7 bases and J by 1 base, and 13 bases separated the two germline ends. Written as DNA, the CDR3 is TGCAGCGGCGGGGGACAAGCGAACACTGAAGCTTTCTTT. Translated: CSGGGQANTEAFF.

The genes are TRBV27 and TRBJ1-3; D perhaps matches TRBD1 (5 bases). With 6 bases removed from V and 3 bases from J, the gap between germline ends came to 15 bases. This CDR3 is built from 15 residues. CDR1 is MNHEY and CDR2 is SMNVEV in the germline V gene (reference sequence). The CDR3 is CASSPTRTYGNTIYF. DNA of the CDR3: TGTGCCAGCAGCCCCACCCGGACATATGGAAACACCATATATTTT.

J is TRBJ2-3 and V is TRBV6-2 or TRBV6-3; no clear D gene. CDR1 is MNHEY and CDR2 is SVGEGT in the germline V gene. Trimming cost V 4 bases and J 2 bases, with 4 bases left between them. The CDR3 sequence is 12 residues long. DNA of the CDR3: TGTGCCAGCAGTTTCAACACAGATACGCAGTATTTT. Translation gives CASSFNTDTQYF.

The V call is TRBV6-5, the J call TRBJ1-6; weak D call: TRBD1 (5 bases). CDR1 MNHEY and CDR2 SVGAGI come from the germline V gene. Trimming pared 6 bases from V and 6 bases from J, leaving 15 bases between. This CDR3 contains 15 residues. Written as DNA, the CDR3 is TGTGCCAGCAGCCTAAATCCGACAGTTAATTCACCCCTCCACTTT. Amino acid sequence: CASSLNPTVNSPLHF.

The chain is built from TRBV30 and TRBJ2-3, with D perhaps TRBD1 or TRBD2 (6 bases each). Germline CDR1 GTSNPN, CDR2 SVGIG (reference sequence). Trimming removed 5 bases from V and 1 base from J, with 16 bases in between. This CDR3 is 15 amino acids long. This CDR3 is CAWGGLGSRTDTQYF. CDR3 DNA: TGTGCCTGGGGGGGGCTCGGGAGTCGCACAGATACGCAGTATTTT.

This clone was found once. The chain employs TRBV3-1 (or the pseudogene TRBV3-2) and TRBJ2-3, with D tentatively TRBD2 (5 bases). V was shortened by 4 bases and J by 11 bases, with 10 bases between the two germline ends. From germline, CDR1 is LGHDT and CDR2 YNNKEL (reference sequence). The CDR3 totals 11 residues. CDR3 in DNA: TGTGCCAGCAGCCGAAATGAGGGGCAGTATTTT. Its protein product is CASSRNEGQYF.

The chain uses TRBV7-7 and TRBJ2-7; perhaps TRBD2 as D (5 bases). From germline, CDR1 is SSHAT and CDR2 FNYEAQ (reference sequence). V lost 3 bases, J lost 6 bases, and 12 bases lay in between. The CDR3 covers 13 residues. The CDR3 DNA reads as TGTGCCAGCAGCTTTACGAGGGCATCCGAGCAGTACTTC. Protein: CASSFTRASEQYF.

This clone occurred once. The chain carries TRBV4-1 and TRBJ2-2; D gene unclear. The CDR3 loop spans 17 amino acids. With 0 bases removed from V and 0 bases from J, the gap between germline ends came to 11 bases. CDR1 and CDR2 from the germline V gene are MGHRA and YSYEKL. The CDR3 reads CASSQDMAPANTGELFF. CDR3 bases: TGCGCCAGCAGCCAAGATATGGCTCCAGCGAACACCGGGGAGCTGTTTTTT.

This sequence joins TRBV6-2 or TRBV6-3 and TRBJ1-1, with TRBD1 matching 7 bases. Trimming removed 6 bases from V and 7 bases from J; junction bases left unmatched: 5. The CDR3 runs 12 residues. From germline, CDR1 is MNHEY and CDR2 SVGEGT. CDR3 DNA: TGTGCCAGCAGCCAGGGACAGAATGAAGCTTTCTTT. The encoded protein is CASSQGQNEAFF.

This clone appeared a single time. The chain combines TRBV28 with TRBJ2-7, with 10 bases fitting TRBD2. J gave up 2 bases and V 3 bases, and 1 base lay outside the gene matches. The CDR3 has 14 residues. Germline CDR1 and CDR2: MDHEN and SYDVKM. The CDR3 DNA is TGTGCCAGCAGTTTGGGACTAGCGCCCTACGAGCAGTACTTC. Translation gives CASSLGLAPYEQYF. The complete variable domain, with remaining parts taken from reference TRBV28 and TRBJ2-7, reads DVKVTQSSRYLVKRTGEKVFLECVQDMDHENMFWYRQDPGLGLRLIYFSYDVKMKEKGDIPEGYSVSREKKERFSLILESASTNQTSMYLCASSLGLAPYEQYFGPGTRLTVT.

The rearrangement uses TRBV27 and TRBJ2-5; 7 nucleotides agree with TRBD2. Germline V gene lookup returns CDR1 MNHEY and CDR2 SMNVEV (reference sequence). This CDR3 has 14 residues. V trimming: 5 bases; J trimming: 4 bases; junction bases outside the gene matches: 7. In nucleotides, the CDR3 is TGTGCCAGCAGTCCCACCTGGGAGGGAGAGACCCAGTACTTC. Protein sequence: CASSPTWEGETQYF.

The chain combines TRBV7-9 with TRBJ1-3; TRBD1 might be the D (5 bases). This CDR3 region has 15 residues. Germline V gene data show CDR1 as SEHNR and CDR2 as FQNEAQ (reference sequence). Trimming took off 8 bases at V and 0 bases at J, with 14 bases between the two ends. The chain's CDR3 is CASRTRGLSGNTIYF. The CDR3 region has the DNA TGTGCCAGCCGGACAAGGGGACTCTCTGGAAACACCATATATTTT.

The rearrangement uses TRBV2 and TRBJ1-2; 8 bases line up with TRBD1. The V gene's germline CDR1 is SNHLY and CDR2 FYNNEI. This CDR3 comprises 14 residues. Unmatched junction bases numbered 9, after V lost 6 bases and J lost 6 bases. This CDR3 reads CASSVEQGADGYTF. The DNA of the CDR3 is TGTGCCAGCAGCGTGGAGCAGGGGGCTGATGGCTACACCTTC. The whole variable domain, filled in from reference TRBV2 and TRBJ1-2, reads EPEVTQTPSHQVTQMGQEVILRCVPISNHLYFYWYRQILGQKVEFLVSFYNNEISEKSEIFDDQFSVERPDGSNFTLKIRSTKLEDSAMYFCASSVEQGADGYTFGSGTRLTVV.